The table lists the clone carrying this T cell receptor beta chain with a count of one. Its target is not known. This entry belongs to a study of lymphopenia after photon versus proton radiotherapy. Points from the study as a whole: Survival link was tested only in deceased patients; proton benefit remains a possibility. In patients who died, overall survival fell as post-nadir TCR diversity dropped more.

TCRdb's copy holds only in-frame clones and misses some; the assay was immunoSEQ multiplex PCR. Of under 80,000 clones in the sample, approximately 86% were seen once. V dropped 3 bases and J dropped 0 bases, with 17 bases sitting between them. Germline V gene data show CDR1 as SGHTA and CDR2 as FQGNSA. The CDR3 covers 17 residues. This receptor was obtained from a man aged 40-49 years with gastric cancer. The rearrangement joins TRBV7-2 to TRBJ1-1; tentative D call: TRBD1 (5 bases). Sample: peripheral blood, taken from a patient treated with photon-based radiotherapy. CDR3 residues: CASSFVGGARMNTEAFF. The CDR3 DNA is TGTGCCAGCAGCTTTGTCGGCGGGGCCCGGATGAACACTGAAGCTTTCTTT.